The 8 T cell receptor beta chains below all came from one sample that was sequenced in a study of blood T cell repertoires in COVID-19. Assay used: immunoSEQ multiplex PCR; TCRdb lists only in-frame clones, some missing. The sample includes about 270,000 clones, 85% to 95% of them seen just once. The sample taken for sequencing was PBMCs or T cells enriched from blood (not recorded which). The receptors were gathered from a man between 35 and 55 years old who had been exposed to COVID-19.

The V gene is TRBV18, the J gene TRBJ2-7; 9 nucleotides match TRBD1. The junction had 7 bases not matched to a gene; V was cut back by 5 bases and J by 5 bases. The germline gives CDR1 KGHSH, CDR2 LQKENI. CDR3 length: 14 residues. CDR3 sequence reads: CASSKVDRGNEQYF. Written as DNA, the CDR3 is TGTGCCAGCTCAAAGGTGGACAGGGGAAACGAGCAGTACTTC.

The chain recombines TRBV19 with TRBJ2-6; a weak D match, TRBD2 (5 bases). Per germline, CDR1 LNHDA and CDR2 SQIVND (reference sequence). The CDR3 contains 17 residues. Trimming removed 0 bases from V and 5 bases from J, with 14 bases in between. The CDR3 sequence: CASSIEPGYVRANVLTF. CDR3 sequence (DNA): TGTGCCAGTAGTATAGAACCGGGATACGTGAGGGCCAACGTCCTGACTTTC.

The chain recombines TRBV6-5 with TRBJ2-7; D remains ambiguous. The CDR3 covers 11 residues. Trimming pared 10 bases from V and 4 bases from J, leaving 11 bases between. The germline gives CDR1 MNHEY, CDR2 SVGAGI. The CDR3 DNA reads as TGTGCCACCTTACAATATTACGAGCAGTACTTC. Residues: CATLQYYEQYF.

The table lists this clone with a count of one. The rearrangement joins TRBV7-3 to TRBJ2-2; D uncertain. Trimming stripped 3 bases from V and 6 bases from J, with 11 bases between. Germline CDR1 is SGHTA and CDR2 is FQGTGA. The CDR3 has 14 amino acids. CDR3 DNA: TGTGCCAGCAGCTTGAGTCTAAACGCCGGGGAGCTGTTTTTT. Translation: CASSLSLNAGELFF.

This clone was observed a single time. The V and J genes are TRBV7-9 and TRBJ1-4; D is undetermined. The CDR3 length is 17 residues. Per the germline V gene, CDR1 is SEHNR and CDR2 is FQNEAQ (reference sequence). Trimming left V 3 bases short and J 0 bases short, with 14 bases between. The CDR3 nucleotides are TGTGCCAGCAGCTTGATGTTCGGTGCGGCAACTAATGAAAAACTGTTTTTT. Residues: CASSLMFGAATNEKLFF.

The V gene is TRBV9, the J gene TRBJ2-3, with 12 bases matching TRBD2. V trimming: 5 bases; J trimming: 4 bases; junction bases outside the gene matches: 8. The CDR3 has 16 amino acids. CDR1 is SGDLS and CDR2 is YYNGEE in the germline V gene. The CDR3 DNA follows: TGTGCCAGCAGTGCGACTAGCGGGAGAGGGGCAGATACGCAGTATTTT. The encoded protein is CASSATSGRGADTQYF. The full variable domain, with the rest looked up from reference TRBV9 and TRBJ2-3, is DSGVTQTPKHLITATGQRVTLRCSPRSGDLSVYWYQQSLDQGLQFLIQYYNGEERAKGNILERFSAQQFPDLHSELNLSSLELGDSALYFCASSATSGRGADTQYFGPGTRLTVL.

The rearrangement joins TRBV28 to TRBJ1-4; D is uncertain. V lost 5 bases, J lost 8 bases, and 24 bases lay in between. Germline V gene lookup returns CDR1 MDHEN and CDR2 SYDVKM. The length of the CDR3 is 17 residues. For the CDR3, the DNA is TGTGCCAGCAGTACGCTCCTTATTGACAATACTGGGGAAAAACTGTTTTTT. Residues: CASSTLLIDNTGEKLFF.

The chain is built from TRBV3-1 (or the pseudogene TRBV3-2) and TRBJ2-5; D perhaps matches TRBD2 (5 bases). The V end lost 6 bases, the J end lost 7 bases, and 18 bases lay between the germline ends. Germline CDR1 is LGHDT and CDR2 is YNNKEL (reference sequence). This CDR3 spans 14 amino acids. The CDR3: CASSPGIRRGTQYF. As DNA, the CDR3 is TGTGCCAGCAGTCCGGGGATTAGAAGAGGGACCCAGTACTTC.